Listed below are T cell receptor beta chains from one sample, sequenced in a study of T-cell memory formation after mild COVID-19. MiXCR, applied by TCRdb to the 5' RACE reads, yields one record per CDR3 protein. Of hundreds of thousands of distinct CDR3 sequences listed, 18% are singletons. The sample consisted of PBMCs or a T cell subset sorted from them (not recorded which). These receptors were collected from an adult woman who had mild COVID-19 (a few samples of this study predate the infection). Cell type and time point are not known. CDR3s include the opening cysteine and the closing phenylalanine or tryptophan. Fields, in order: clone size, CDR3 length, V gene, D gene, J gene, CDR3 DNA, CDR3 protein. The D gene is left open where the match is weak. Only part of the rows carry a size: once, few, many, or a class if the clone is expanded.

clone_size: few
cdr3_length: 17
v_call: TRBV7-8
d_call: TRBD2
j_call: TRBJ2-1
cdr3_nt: TGTGCCAGCAGCTTATACCGGACTAGCGGGGGGGCGAATGAGCAGTTCTTC
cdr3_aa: CASSLYRTSGGANEQFF

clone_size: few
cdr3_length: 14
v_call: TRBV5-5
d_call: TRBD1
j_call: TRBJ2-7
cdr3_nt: TGTGCCAGCAGCTTGGGGGACAGGGCGGACGAGCAGTACTTC
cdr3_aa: CASSLGDRADEQYF

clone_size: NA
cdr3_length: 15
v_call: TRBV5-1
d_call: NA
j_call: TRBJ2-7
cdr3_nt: TGCGCCAGCAGCTTGGGAGGCAGGGGATCGATCGAGCAGTACTTC
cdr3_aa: CASSLGGRGSIEQYF

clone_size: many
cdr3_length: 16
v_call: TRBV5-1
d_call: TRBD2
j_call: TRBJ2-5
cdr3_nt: TGCGCCAGCAGCCCGGGATCGGGACTAGTTCGAGAGACCCAGTACTTC
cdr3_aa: CASSPGSGLVRETQYF

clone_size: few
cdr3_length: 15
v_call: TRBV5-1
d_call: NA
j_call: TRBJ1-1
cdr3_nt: TGCGCCAGCAGCTTGGGGGTGGAGGTGAACACTGAAGCTTTCTTT
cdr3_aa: CASSLGVEVNTEAFF

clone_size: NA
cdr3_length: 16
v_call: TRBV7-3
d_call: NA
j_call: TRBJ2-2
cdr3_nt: TGTGCCAGCAGCTTCGGCCGGGACCTAAACACCGGGGAGCTGTTTTTT
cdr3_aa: CASSFGRDLNTGELFF

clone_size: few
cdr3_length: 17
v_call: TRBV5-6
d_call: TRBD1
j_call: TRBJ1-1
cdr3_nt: TGTGCCAGCAGCTTGGGGGGCGGGACAGCATTGAACACTGAAGCTTTCTTT
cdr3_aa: CASSLGGGTALNTEAFF

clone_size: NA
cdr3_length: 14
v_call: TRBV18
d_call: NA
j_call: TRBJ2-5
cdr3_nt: TGTGCCAGCTCACCAACCCCCGCGCAAGAGACCCAGTACTTC
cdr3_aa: CASSPTPAQETQYF

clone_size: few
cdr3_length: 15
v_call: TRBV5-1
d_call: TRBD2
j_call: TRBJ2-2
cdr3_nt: TGCGCCAGCAGCTTGATGAGCGGGGCGACCGGGGAGCTGTTTTTT
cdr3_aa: CASSLMSGATGELFF

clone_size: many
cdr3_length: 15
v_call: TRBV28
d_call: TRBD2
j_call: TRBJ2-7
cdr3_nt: TGTGCCTCAGGGATGGTAGCGGGGGGATCCTACGAGCAGTACTTC
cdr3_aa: CASGMVAGGSYEQYF

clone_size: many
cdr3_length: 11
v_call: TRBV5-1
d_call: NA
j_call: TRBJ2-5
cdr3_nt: TGCGCCAGCAGCGCCCAAGAGACCCAGTACTTC
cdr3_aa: CASSAQETQYF

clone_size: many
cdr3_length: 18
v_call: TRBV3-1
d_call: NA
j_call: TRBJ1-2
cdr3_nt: TGTGCCAGCAGCCAACCATCAAGAGTCAGAGCCGCTAACTATGGCTACACCTTC
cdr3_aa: CASSQPSRVRAANYGYTF